Here is one T cell receptor beta chain with its context. The method was immunoSEQ multiplex PCR; TCRdb's version includes in-frame clones alone and lacks a portion of them. Of approximately 150,000 clones in the sample, approximately 80% were seen once. Germline V lookup: CDR1 KGHSH, CDR2 LQKENI. This CDR3 comprises 14 residues. Between the trimmed V and J ends, which lost 2 bases and 7 bases, there was a span of 14 bases. The data derive from a study of blood T cell repertoires in COVID-19. As for the study in general: COVID-19 samples, acute and convalescent, were from the United States, Italy and Spain.

Sequences were obtained from peripheral blood. The chain employs TRBV18 and TRBJ2-5; a weak D match, TRBD2 (5 bases). The clonotype was recovered from a woman aged 80 or over with COVID-19, enrolled during active disease. The CDR3 sequence is CASSPVNKGGTQYF. CDR3 DNA sequence: TGTGCCAGCTCACCAGTGAATAAAGGAGGGACCCAGTACTTC.